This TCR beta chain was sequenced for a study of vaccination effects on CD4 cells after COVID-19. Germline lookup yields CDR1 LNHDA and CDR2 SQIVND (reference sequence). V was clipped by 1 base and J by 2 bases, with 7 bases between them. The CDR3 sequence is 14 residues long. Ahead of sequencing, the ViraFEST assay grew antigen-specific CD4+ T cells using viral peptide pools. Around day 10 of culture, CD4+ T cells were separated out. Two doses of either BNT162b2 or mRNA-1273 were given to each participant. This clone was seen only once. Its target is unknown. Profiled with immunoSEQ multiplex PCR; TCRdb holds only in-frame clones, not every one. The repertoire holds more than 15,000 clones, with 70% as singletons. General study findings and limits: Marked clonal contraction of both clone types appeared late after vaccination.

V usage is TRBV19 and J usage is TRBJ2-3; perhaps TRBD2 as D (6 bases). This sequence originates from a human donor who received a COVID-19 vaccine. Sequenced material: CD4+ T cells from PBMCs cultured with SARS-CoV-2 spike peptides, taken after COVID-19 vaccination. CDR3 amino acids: CASSIGGITDTQYF. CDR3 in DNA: TGTGCCAGTAGTATAGGCGGGATCACAGATACGCAGTATTTT. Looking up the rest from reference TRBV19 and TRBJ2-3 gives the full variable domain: DGGITQSPKYLFRKEGQNVTLSCEQNLNHDAMYWYRQDPGQGLRLIYYSQIVNDFQKGDIAEGYSVSREKKESFPLTVTSAQKNPTAFYLCASSIGGITDTQYFGPGTRLTVL.